This is a list of T cell receptor beta chains from one sample in a study of control samples from healthy donors and cancer patients. Profiled with immunoSEQ multiplex PCR; TCRdb holds only in-frame clones, not every one. The table records more than 85,000 clones, 90% of them present only once. Sequenced material: blood. The receptor set was obtained from a human donor in good health. The donor label of this sample is uncertain. Both conserved end residues are part of each CDR3. A D gene is named only where the DNA matches it firmly. Clone size is given for some rows only: seen once, a few or many times, or a class if the clone is expanded.

j_call | d_call | v_call | clone_size | cdr3_nt | cdr3_aa
TRBJ2-7 | . | TRBV6-2/TRBV6-3 | . | TGTGCCAGCAGTCAGGACGGTACCTCCTACGAGCAGTACTTC | CASSQDGTSYEQYF
TRBJ1-2 | . | TRBV10-3 | . | TGTGCCATCAGTGATTTGCGGGGGGAGGGCTACACCTTC | CAISDLRGEGYTF
TRBJ1-5 | . | TRBV5-1 | . | TGCGCCAGCAGCTTGGGTTACATGGATAGCAATCAGCCCCAGCATTTT | CASSLGYMDSNQPQHF
TRBJ2-2 | TRBD1 | TRBV27 | . | TGTGCCAGCAAGCCACAGGGGCCCGGGGAGCTGTTTTTT | CASKPQGPGELFF
TRBJ2-1 | TRBD1 | TRBV18 | . | TGTGCCAGCTCACCACCCAAGAGGACAGGGGCGGGTAATGAGCAGTTCTTC | CASSPPKRTGAGNEQFF
TRBJ2-7 | . | TRBV29-1 | medium-sized | TGCAGCGTGGACCCGGACGGGCGGTCGGACGAGCAGTACTTC | CSVDPDGRSDEQYF
TRBJ1-5 | . | TRBV30 | . | TGTGCCTGGAGTGGTGGGGGATCGACCCAGCATTTT | CAWSGGGSTQHF
TRBJ1-6 | . | TRBV5-1 | . | TGCGCCAGCAGCATAGGGACGGCTAATTCACCCCTCCACTTT | CASSIGTANSPLHF
TRBJ2-7 | TRBD1 | TRBV7-9 | . | TGTGCCAGCAGCCTAAGGACAGGATGGGACGAGCAGTACTTC | CASSLRTGWDEQYF
TRBJ2-1 | . | TRBV7-6 | . | TGTGCCAGCAGCTTACAGACTGTCCAAAACAATGAGCAGTTCTTC | CASSLQTVQNNEQFF
TRBJ1-1 | . | TRBV6-5 | . | TGTGCCAGCAGTTACGGCGTTGGGGGGGCCCCATATGAAGCTTTCTTT | CASSYGVGGAPYEAFF
TRBJ1-5 | . | TRBV28 | . | TGTGCCAGCAGTTTGGGGGGGCAGTTTCAGCCCCAGCATTTT | CASSLGGQFQPQHF
TRBJ1-4 | . | TRBV28 | . | TGTGCCAGCACCACTAACGTCGCGGGGACTAATGAAAAACTGTTTTTT | CASTTNVAGTNEKLFF
TRBJ1-2 | TRBD1 | TRBV5-1 | once | TGCGCCAGCAGCCCGGGACAGGGGCATCTACTTTACTATGGCTACACCTTC | CASSPGQGHLLYYGYTF
TRBJ2-3 | TRBD2 | TRBV20-1 | . | TGCAGTGCTAGTCTCGGGGGGGAAAGCACAGATACGCAGTATTTT | CSASLGGESTDTQYF
TRBJ2-2 | . | TRBV28 | few | TGTGCCAGCAGTCCTCACGGGGCGGGGACCGGGGAGCTGTTTTTT | CASSPHGAGTGELFF
TRBJ1-1 | . | TRBV2 | . | TGTGCCAGCAGTGAGCCTGCCCGGGGAGCTTTCTTT | CASSEPARGAFF
TRBJ2-3 | TRBD1 | TRBV10-3 | . | TGTGCCACGCACACAGGGGTCGAAACAGATACGCAGTATTTT | CATHTGVETDTQYF